The present T cell receptor beta chain was sequenced within a study of monozygotic twins with cystic fibrosis. General study points: Median Simpson clonality of 0.0095 suggested naive T cells predominated. No link emerged between shared CDR3 counts and age, concordance or severity. Monozygotic CF twins shared more identical nucleotide clonotypes than unrelated patients.

Sequencing was performed with immunoSEQ multiplex PCR; in TCRdb, only in-frame clones are kept and a portion is missing. The sample lists 30,000 to 40,000 clones; about 93% were seen once. With respect to this clone: Its target is unknown.

The sequencing input was blood. The sequence was collected from a boy younger than 10 with cystic fibrosis.

CDR3 sequence reads: CASSLGSFQETQYF. The CDR3 DNA reads as TGTGCCAGCAGCTTGGGATCCTTCCAAGAGACCCAGTACTTC. V usage is TRBV5-6 and J usage is TRBJ2-5; D not certain. The V end was cut by 0 bases, the J end by 1 base, with 7 bases between. This CDR3 has 14 amino acids. Germline CDR1 reads SGHDT; CDR2 reads YYEEEE.